This T cell receptor (beta chain) was documented in a study of blood T cell repertoires in COVID-19. Measured with immunoSEQ multiplex PCR; TCRdb has only the in-frame clones, and not every one. Of 300,000 to 350,000 clones listed, around 87% are singletons. V lost 0 bases, J lost 0 bases, and 19 bases lay in between. CDR3 size: 18 residues. Germline V gene sequence: CDR1 SGHNT, CDR2 YYREEE (reference sequence). The chain employs TRBV5-4 and TRBJ2-7; tentatively, D is TRBD2 (6 bases). Sequencing was done on a sample of peripheral blood. This TCR came from a man aged 18 to 29 with active or convalescent COVID-19. In DNA form, the CDR3 reads TGTGCCAGCAGCTTGGGAGGCATAGCGGCCTATAGCTCCTACGAGCAGTACTTC. Translating it yields CASSLGGIAAYSSYEQYF.